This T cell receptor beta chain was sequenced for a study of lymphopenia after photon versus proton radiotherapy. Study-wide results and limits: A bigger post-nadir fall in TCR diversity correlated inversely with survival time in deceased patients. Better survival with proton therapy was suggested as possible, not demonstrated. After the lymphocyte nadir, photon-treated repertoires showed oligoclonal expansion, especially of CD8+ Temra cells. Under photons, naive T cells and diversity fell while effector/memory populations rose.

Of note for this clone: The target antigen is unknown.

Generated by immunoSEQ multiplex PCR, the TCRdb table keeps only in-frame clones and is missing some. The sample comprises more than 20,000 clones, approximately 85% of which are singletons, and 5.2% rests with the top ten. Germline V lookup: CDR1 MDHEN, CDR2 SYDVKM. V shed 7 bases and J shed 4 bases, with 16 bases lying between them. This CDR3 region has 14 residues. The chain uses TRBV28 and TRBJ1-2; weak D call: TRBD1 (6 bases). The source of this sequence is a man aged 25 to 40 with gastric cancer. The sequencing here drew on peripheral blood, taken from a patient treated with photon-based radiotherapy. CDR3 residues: CASKTNRVGYGYTF. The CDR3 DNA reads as TGTGCCAGCAAAACAAACAGGGTTGGCTATGGCTACACCTTC.